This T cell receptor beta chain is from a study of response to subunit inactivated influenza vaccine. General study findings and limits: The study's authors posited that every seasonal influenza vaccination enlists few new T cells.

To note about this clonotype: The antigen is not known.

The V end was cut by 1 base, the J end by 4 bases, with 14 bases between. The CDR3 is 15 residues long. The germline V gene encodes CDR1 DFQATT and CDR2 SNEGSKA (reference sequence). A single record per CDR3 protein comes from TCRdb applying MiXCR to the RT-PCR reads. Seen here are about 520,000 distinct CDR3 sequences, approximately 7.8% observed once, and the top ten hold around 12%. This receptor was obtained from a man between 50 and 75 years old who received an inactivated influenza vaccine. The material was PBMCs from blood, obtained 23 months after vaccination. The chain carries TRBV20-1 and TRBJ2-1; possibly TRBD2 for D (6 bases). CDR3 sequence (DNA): TGCAGTGCTAGAGGAGCTAGCGCGAATTACAATGAGCAGTTCTTC. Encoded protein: CSARGASANYNEQFF.